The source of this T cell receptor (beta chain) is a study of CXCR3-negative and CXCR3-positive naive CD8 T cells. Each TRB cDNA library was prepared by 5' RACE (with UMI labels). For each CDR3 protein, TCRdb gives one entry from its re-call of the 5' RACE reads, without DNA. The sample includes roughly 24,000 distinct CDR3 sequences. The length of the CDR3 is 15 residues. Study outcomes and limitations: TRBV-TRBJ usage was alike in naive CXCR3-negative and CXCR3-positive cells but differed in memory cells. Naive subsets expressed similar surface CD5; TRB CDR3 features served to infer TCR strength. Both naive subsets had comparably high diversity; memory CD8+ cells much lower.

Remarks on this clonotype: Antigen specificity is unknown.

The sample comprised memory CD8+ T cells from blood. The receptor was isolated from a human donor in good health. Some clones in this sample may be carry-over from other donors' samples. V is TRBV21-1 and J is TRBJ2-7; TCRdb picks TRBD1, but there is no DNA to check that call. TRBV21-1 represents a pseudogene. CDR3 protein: CASHYRPGDSYEQYF.